The 16 T cell receptor beta chains in this list originate from one sample, sequenced in a study of T-cell memory formation after mild COVID-19. TCRdb fed the 5' RACE reads into MiXCR, producing one record per CDR3 protein. The sample lists 200,000 to 300,000 distinct CDR3 sequences, approximately 16% occurring once. Sample: PBMCs or a T cell subset sorted from them (not recorded which). These receptors originate from a man younger than 35 who had mild COVID-19 (a few samples of this study predate the infection). Cell type and time point are not known.

The chain links TRBV7-9 to TRBJ2-2; no firm D call. Trimming shortened V by 6 bases and J by 7 bases, and 12 bases separated the two germline ends. This CDR3 region has 13 residues. Germline loops: CDR1 SEHNR, CDR2 FQNEAQ (reference sequence). CDR3 sequence: CASSPSESGELFF. CDR3 in DNA: TGTGCCAGCAGTCCCTCAGAAAGCGGGGAGCTGTTTTTT.

This chain joins TRBV7-2 and TRBJ2-2; no clear D. CDR3 length: 16 residues. The germline gives CDR1 SGHTA, CDR2 FQGNSA. Trimming stripped 10 bases from V and 5 bases from J, with 23 bases between. The CDR3 reads CATTYKLVTQTGELFF. In DNA, the CDR3 is TGTGCCACCACCTATAAACTTGTAACCCAGACCGGGGAGCTGTTTTTT.

This clonotype was observed a handful of times. The chain has TRBV18 and TRBJ1-5, with D maybe TRBD1 (5 bases). There are 15 residues in the CDR3. Germline CDR1 reads KGHSH; CDR2 reads LQKENI. Trimming pared 2 bases from V and 5 bases from J, leaving 13 bases between. Here the CDR3 DNA reads TGTGCCAGCTCACCAATAAGGACACCGGATCAGCCCCAGCATTTT. As protein: CASSPIRTPDQPQHF.

This clonotype occurred a few times. V and J are TRBV20-1 and TRBJ2-2; D remains ambiguous. Trimming took 0 bases from V and 1 from J, leaving 6 bases between them. The CDR3 loop spans 14 amino acids. Per the germline V gene, CDR1 is DFQATT and CDR2 is SNEGSKA (reference sequence). CDR3 coding DNA: TGCAGTGCTAGAGATCCGGGGAACACCGGGGAGCTGTTTTTT. Amino acid sequence: CSARDPGNTGELFF.

The genes are TRBV9 and TRBJ2-5, with D perhaps matching TRBD1 or TRBD2 (5 bases each). Germline CDR1 reads SGDLS; CDR2 reads YYNGEE. The V gene lost 2 bases and the J gene lost 2 bases, with 7 bases spanning the gap. This CDR3 contains 13 residues. CDR3 sequence: CASSVGDQETQYF. The DNA for the CDR3 is TGTGCCAGCAGCGTGGGGGATCAAGAGACCCAGTACTTC.

This clonotype occurred a few times. This chain's CDR3 is CASSPLPSTDTQYF. CDR3 DNA sequence: TGTGCCAGCAGCCCCTTGCCCAGCACAGATACGCAGTATTTT. The rearrangement uses TRBV7-2 and TRBJ2-3; D is uncertain. Per the germline V gene, CDR1 is SGHTA and CDR2 is FQGNSA. V lost 5 bases and J lost 0, with 9 bases in between. There are 14 residues in the CDR3.

V and J are TRBV4-3 and TRBJ2-7; D is possibly TRBD1 (6 bases). The CDR3 runs to 15 residues. Trimming pared 6 bases from V and 5 bases from J, leaving 20 bases between. Germline CDR1 and CDR2: LGHNA and YSLEER. The CDR3 region has the DNA TGCGCCAGCAGGAGATGGGACAAGGCGTGGGACGAGCAGTACTTC. Its protein is CASRRWDKAWDEQYF.

This rearrangement joins TRBV27 to TRBJ1-4; 7 positions agree with TRBD1. This CDR3 is 14 amino acids long. Germline V gives CDR1 MNHEY, CDR2 SMNVEV (reference sequence). V trimming: 4 bases; J trimming: 8 bases; junction bases outside the gene matches: 7. In DNA, the CDR3 is TGTGCCAGCAGTTCAGTACAGGGGCGAGAAAAACTGTTTTTT. This translates into CASSSVQGREKLFF.

The V call is TRBV4-3, the J call TRBJ2-1; 13 bases fit TRBD2. CDR1 and CDR2 from the germline V gene are LGHNA and YSLEER. The CDR3 spans 17 residues. The V gene end was trimmed by 3 bases and the J gene end by 5 bases; junction bases not matched to a gene: 7. Here the CDR3 reads CASSHRLAGGTHNEQFF. The CDR3 DNA follows: TGCGCCAGCAGCCATCGACTAGCGGGGGGAACTCACAATGAGCAGTTCTTC.

CDR3 sequence reads: CASSPDRGEAFF. Here the CDR3 DNA reads TGTGCCAGCAGTCCTGACAGGGGTGAAGCTTTCTTT. The rearrangement joins TRBV7-3 to TRBJ1-1, with 8 bases identical to TRBD1. This CDR3 contains 12 residues. The germline CDR1 and CDR2 sequences are SGHTA and FQGTGA. The J segment lost 7 bases and the V segment lost 6 bases, leaving 4 bases of the junction unmatched.

This clonotype turned up a few times. The rearrangement joins TRBV7-6 to TRBJ2-7, with 8 bases identical to TRBD1. J gave up 5 bases and V 0 bases, and 6 bases lay outside the gene matches. Germline-derived CDR1 and CDR2 are SGHVS and FNYEAQ. This CDR3 contains 15 residues. Here the CDR3 DNA reads TGTGCCAGCAGCTTAGCGGGCAGGGGACAGGACGAGCAGTACTTC. Amino acid sequence: CASSLAGRGQDEQYF.

Many counts were recorded for this clonotype. The chain combines TRBV20-1 with TRBJ2-2, with 9 bases lining up with TRBD2. Unmatched junction bases numbered 7, after V lost 8 bases and J lost 6 bases. CDR3 length: 13 amino acids. In germline, CDR1 is DFQATT, CDR2 SNEGSKA (reference sequence). In nucleotides, the CDR3 is TGCAGTTCGACCGGGACTAGCCCCGGGGAGCTGTTTTTT. Translation: CSSTGTSPGELFF.

This clonotype has a handful of counts. This chain uses TRBV2 with TRBJ1-3; possible D gene TRBD1, 5 bases. CDR1 and CDR2 from the germline V gene are SNHLY and FYNNEI. The CDR3 runs to 16 residues. The germline V and J ends were trimmed by 10 bases and 0 bases, with 19 bases remaining between them. CDR3 in DNA: TGTGCCACCGAGGGTGGGACGTTCGGCTCTGGAAACACCATATATTTT. Protein product: CATEGGTFGSGNTIYF. The entire variable domain, with the rest obtained from reference TRBV2 and TRBJ1-3, is as follows: EPEVTQTPSHQVTQMGQEVILRCVPISNHLYFYWYRQILGQKVEFLVSFYNNEISEKSEIFDDQFSVERPDGSNFTLKIRSTKLEDSAMYFCATEGGTFGSGNTIYFGEGSWLTVV.

Only a few counts were recorded for this clonotype. The rearrangement uses TRBV9 and TRBJ2-1; TRBD2 is a possible D gene (6 bases). Trimming removed 4 bases at V and 4 bases at J, with 18 bases between. This CDR3 has 16 amino acids. Germline assignment: CDR1 SGDLS and CDR2 YYNGEE. This chain's CDR3 is CASSFGGPDSYNEQFF. DNA of the CDR3: TGTGCCAGCAGCTTCGGGGGTCCAGACTCGTACAATGAGCAGTTCTTC.

This clonotype has a handful of counts. This rearrangement joins TRBV4-2 to TRBJ2-1; 10 bases line up with TRBD2. CDR1 and CDR2 from the germline V gene are LGHNA and YNFKEQ. The trim removed 1 base at V and 13 bases at J, leaving 10 bases unmatched. CDR3 size: 15 residues. The CDR3 DNA is TGTGCCAGCAGCCAAGCGCTAGCGGGGGCCCGGGGTCAGTTCTTC. Protein: CASSQALAGARGQFF.

This clonotype was seen more than once but under ten times. The gene calls are TRBV9 and TRBJ1-2; possible D gene TRBD1, 5 bases. Germline CDR1 is SGDLS and CDR2 is YYNGEE. V lost 0 bases and J lost 8, with 20 bases in between. The CDR3 sequence is 16 residues long. In DNA form, the CDR3 reads TGTGCCAGCAGCGTAGGAGGGCAGGGAGGTTCGTACGGCTACACCTTC. Protein product: CASSVGGQGGSYGYTF.